These 24 T cell receptor beta chains originate from one sample sequenced in a study. One entry per CDR3 protein, called by TCRdb with MiXCR from the RT-PCR reads. The sample contains 650,000 to 800,000 distinct CDR3 sequences, 12% to 15% of which appear only once. Sequencing used memory CD4+ T cells from blood. The receptors shown here come from a female donor in good health, serving as a healthy control.

V is TRBV20-1 and J is TRBJ1-2; tentative D call: TRBD1 (6 bases). V lost 1 base to trimming and J lost 4 bases, with 19 bases between them. Germline V lookup: CDR1 DFQATT, CDR2 SNEGSKA (reference sequence). There are 16 residues in the CDR3. CDR3 DNA: TGCAGTGCTAGAGGTATAGGGGACATCGACCTCTATGGCTACACCTTC. It yields the protein CSARGIGDIDLYGYTF.

Worth noting for this clonotype: The junction departs from the called germline gene at one end, perhaps through a read error. The gene calls are TRBV24-1 and TRBJ2-1, with TRBD1 matching 7 bases. CDR3 size: 15 residues. Per germline, CDR1 KGHDR and CDR2 SFDVKD. The CDR3 coding sequence is TGTGCCACCAGTGATCCAGACAGGGCGTACAATAAGCAGTTCTTC. Its translation is CATSDPDRAYNKQFF.

The CDR3 is CASSLGAGDLETQYF. The CDR3 nucleotides are TGTGCCAGCAGTTTAGGGGCAGGGGATTTGGAGACCCAGTACTTC. V usage is TRBV12-3 or TRBV12-4 and J usage is TRBJ2-5; a weak D match, TRBD1 (6 bases). The V and J ends lost 1 base and 5 bases respectively, with 14 bases between them. The CDR3 totals 15 residues.

The V call is TRBV24-1, the J call TRBJ2-4, with D possibly TRBD1 on 6 matching bases. Trimming took 4 bases from V and 6 from J, leaving 15 bases between them. CDR1 is KGHDR, CDR2 SFDVKD, per germline. The CDR3 covers 15 residues. CDR3 nucleotide sequence: TGTGCCACCAGTGACCCCAGGGGCACGGGAAACATTCAGTACTTC. Encoded protein: CATSDPRGTGNIQYF.

The chain joins TRBV7-9 to TRBJ1-1, with 7 bases that match TRBD1. Germline CDR1 is SEHNR and CDR2 is FQNEAQ (reference sequence). V shed 5 bases and J 5 bases; nucleotides not matched to a gene: 5. The CDR3 is made up of 13 amino acids. The CDR3 reads CASSRAGGTEAFF. As DNA, the CDR3 is TGTGCCAGCAGCCGAGCAGGGGGGACTGAAGCTTTCTTT.

This chain uses TRBV4-2 with TRBJ1-4, with 8 bases matching TRBD1. The CDR3 is 14 residues long. The J segment lost 8 bases and the V segment lost 1 base, leaving 3 bases of the junction unmatched. CDR1 is LGHNA and CDR2 is YNFKEQ in the germline V gene. The DNA of the CDR3 is TGTGCCAGCAGCCAAGGACAGGGGTGGGAAAAACTGTTTTTT. It encodes CASSQGQGWEKLFF.

The chain carries TRBV11-1 and TRBJ1-2; D unclear. Trimming shortened V by 2 bases and J by 6 bases, and 16 bases separated the two germline ends. Germline CDR1 reads SGHAT; CDR2 reads FQDESV (reference sequence). The CDR3 extends over 15 amino acids. DNA of the CDR3: TGTGCCAGCAGCTTATCCAGACGGTACCGGGATGGCTACACCTTC. This translates into CASSLSRRYRDGYTF.

The V gene is TRBV7-2, the J gene TRBJ2-1; tentative D call: TRBD2 (6 bases). V lost 1 base and J 2 bases, leaving 15 bases between the germline ends. The CDR3 has 17 amino acids. Germline V gene lookup returns CDR1 SGHTA and CDR2 FQGNSA. The CDR3 loop reads CASSLGGSAGPYNEQFF. In nucleotides, the CDR3 is TGTGCCAGCAGCTTAGGTGGTTCGGCGGGACCCTACAATGAGCAGTTCTTC.

V and J are TRBV6-1 and TRBJ2-5; D is undetermined. In germline, CDR1 is MNHNS, CDR2 SASEGT. The CDR3 extends over 12 amino acids. Trimming pared 6 bases from V and 5 bases from J, leaving 10 bases between. The CDR3: CASRVIGETQYF. DNA of the CDR3: TGTGCCAGCAGAGTTATCGGGGAGACCCAGTACTTC.

The chain is built from TRBV7-9 and TRBJ1-4; D is perhaps TRBD1 (6 bases). CDR1 is SEHNR, CDR2 FQNEAQ, per germline (reference sequence). The germline V and J ends were trimmed by 4 bases and 3 bases, with 12 bases remaining between them. There are 15 residues in the CDR3. CDR3 in DNA: TGTGCCAGCAGCTCCACAGGGAACGCTAATGAAAAACTGTTTTTT. This codes for CASSSTGNANEKLFF.

This clonotype appeared a few times. Here the CDR3 reads CASPSVIRAGRFHTGELFF. In DNA, the CDR3 is TGTGCCAGCCCCTCGGTTATAAGGGCAGGGCGGTTCCACACCGGGGAGCTGTTTTTT. The chain carries TRBV25-1 and TRBJ2-2; TRBD1 might be the D (5 bases). V shed 8 bases and J shed 3 bases, with 28 bases lying between them. The CDR3 extends over 19 amino acids. CDR1 and CDR2 (germline): MGHDK, SYGVNS.

This clonotype occurred many times. The V and J genes are TRBV4-3 and TRBJ2-5; the match to TRBD2 covers 13 bases. Germline lookup yields CDR1 LGHNA and CDR2 YSLEER. Trimming removed 1 base from V and 1 base from J; junction bases left unmatched: 6. There are 18 residues in the CDR3. The CDR3, as DNA: TGCGCCAGCAGCCAAGGGCTGGGGACTAGCGGGGCCCAAGAGACCCAGTACTTC. The encoded protein is CASSQGLGTSGAQETQYF.

The J gene is TRBJ2-2, the V gene TRBV27; tentatively, D is TRBD1 (6 bases). The V gene lost 4 bases and the J gene lost 6 bases, with 15 bases spanning the gap. Looked up from germline, CDR1 is MNHEY and CDR2 is SMNVEV (reference sequence). The length of the CDR3 is 15 residues. The CDR3 coding sequence is TGTGCCAGCAGTTGGACAGCCAGTAACCCCGGGGAGCTGTTTTTT. This translates into CASSWTASNPGELFF.

This clonotype was counted many times. The chain has TRBV6-6 and TRBJ2-7; D unresolved. Germline CDR1 is MNHNY and CDR2 is SVGAGI (reference sequence). The CDR3 has 12 residues. V was cut by 8 bases and J by 0 bases, with 8 bases left in between. The chain's CDR3 is CASSPLSYEQYF. In DNA, the CDR3 is TGTGCCAGCTCACCGCTCTCCTACGAGCAGTACTTC.

The chain is built from TRBV27 and TRBJ2-7; D tentatively reads TRBD1 or TRBD2 (5 bases each). Germline-derived CDR1 and CDR2 are MNHEY and SMNVEV (reference sequence). Trimming left V 4 bases short and J 2 bases short, with 27 bases between. The CDR3 loop spans 19 amino acids. DNA of the CDR3: TGTGCCAGCAGTTCCTATCACCCGAATCCGGGACGGCCGACCTACGAGCAGTACTTC. It codes for CASSSYHPNPGRPTYEQYF.

This clonotype was detected only a few times. The CDR3 here is CATSTSAGTGTEAFF. CDR3 in DNA: TGTGCCACCAGTACCTCCGCCGGGACAGGGACTGAAGCTTTCTTT. This chain connects TRBV24-1 to TRBJ1-1; the match to TRBD1 covers 9 bases. Per germline, CDR1 KGHDR and CDR2 SFDVKD. This CDR3 is built from 15 residues. V dropped 6 bases and J dropped 5; count of bases not matched to a gene: 9.

This clonotype was recorded a few times. The chain links TRBV29-1 to TRBJ1-2; a possible D gene is TRBD1 (5 bases). V dropped 3 bases and J dropped 7 bases, with 9 bases sitting between them. The V gene's germline CDR1 is SQVTM and CDR2 ANQGSEA. The CDR3 has 11 residues. Here the CDR3 DNA reads TGCAGCGTTGACCCGGGGGGTGGCTACACCTTC. Protein product: CSVDPGGGYTF.

J is TRBJ1-1 and V is TRBV28, with TRBD1 matching over 8 bases. The CDR3 contains 16 residues. The germline gives CDR1 MDHEN, CDR2 SYDVKM. V shed 7 bases and J 5 bases; nucleotides not matched to a gene: 15. CDR3 residues: CASTRAMLTGGTEAFF. In nucleotides, the CDR3 is TGTGCCAGCACAAGAGCCATGCTCACAGGGGGAACTGAAGCTTTCTTT.

The gene calls are TRBV30 and TRBJ1-1, with D possibly being TRBD1 (6 bases). Trimming took 2 bases from V and 5 from J, leaving 15 bases between them. The CDR3 runs 14 residues. From germline, CDR1 is GTSNPN and CDR2 SVGIG (reference sequence). As DNA, the CDR3 is TGTGCCTGGAGTTTTGGCCTGAGGGGGACTGAAGCTTTCTTT. It translates to CAWSFGLRGTEAFF.

This clonotype showed up just a few times. This chain uses TRBV7-3 with TRBJ2-3, with D tentatively TRBD1 (6 bases). The CDR3 has 16 residues. Trimming left V 5 bases short and J 2 bases short, with 17 bases between. Germline V gene lookup returns CDR1 SGHTA and CDR2 FQGTGA. DNA for the CDR3: TGTGCCAGCAGCCCAGGACAGTTGAGGGTCACAGATACGCAGTATTTT. This encodes CASSPGQLRVTDTQYF.

This clonotype occurred many times. V usage is TRBV7-6 and J usage is TRBJ2-1, with unresolved D. V shed 1 base and J shed 9 bases, with 19 bases lying between them. The CDR3 consists of 16 residues. The germline V gene has CDR1 SGHVS and CDR2 FNYEAQ. CDR3 in amino acids: CASSLEGLVGSSEQFF. CDR3 bases: TGTGCCAGCAGCTTAGAGGGCCTGGTAGGGTCTAGTGAGCAGTTCTTC.

The chain recombines TRBV20-1 with TRBJ1-2; TRBD1 might be the D (5 bases). This CDR3 is built from 12 residues. Trimming shortened V by 5 bases and J by 7 bases, and 14 bases separated the two germline ends. Germline CDR1 DFQATT, CDR2 SNEGSKA (reference sequence). CDR3 coding DNA: TGCAGTGCTCCAGGGAATACGGGTGGCTACACCTTC. Its protein product is CSAPGNTGGYTF.

The chain carries TRBV5-1 and TRBJ1-2; D uncertain. CDR3 length: 15 amino acids. Trimming pared 1 base from V and 7 bases from J, leaving 17 bases between. Germline-derived CDR1 and CDR2 are SGHRS and YFSETQ. The CDR3 bases are TGCGCCAGCAGCTTGCTAGAGATAAATAAAAGTGGCTACACCTTC. This gives the protein CASSLLEINKSGYTF.

Details on this clonotype: This may arise from a read error, as a much more abundant clone is one base away. The chain combines TRBV6-2 or TRBV6-3 with TRBJ1-4; unclear D gene. Germline V gene data show CDR1 as MNHEY and CDR2 as SVGEGT. The CDR3 sequence is 12 residues long. V was trimmed by 8 bases and J by 8 bases, leaving 12 bases between them. The chain's CDR3 is CASGRDREKLFF. Written as DNA, the CDR3 is TGTGCCAGCGGGCGAGATAGAGAAAAACTGTTTTTT.